This T cell receptor (beta chain) was profiled in a study of Tregs in tolerant kidney transplant recipients. The germline V and J ends were trimmed by 5 bases and 0 bases, with 8 bases remaining between them. Germline V lookup: CDR1 SGHRS, CDR2 YFSETQ. The CDR3 spans 13 residues. The assay was immunoSEQ multiplex PCR, and TCRdb's table has in-frame clones only and misses some. In the table there are 240,000 or so clones, around 81% of which are singletons. The sample holds a few counts of this clone. The receptor comes from a human donor in good health. The V and J genes are TRBV5-1 and TRBJ2-5, with TRBD1 as a possible D gene (6 bases). The sequencing sample was made of CD4+ T cells from blood. For the CDR3, the DNA is TGCGCCAGCAGACGACAGGACCAAGAGACCCAGTACTTC. It is translated as CASRRQDQETQYF.